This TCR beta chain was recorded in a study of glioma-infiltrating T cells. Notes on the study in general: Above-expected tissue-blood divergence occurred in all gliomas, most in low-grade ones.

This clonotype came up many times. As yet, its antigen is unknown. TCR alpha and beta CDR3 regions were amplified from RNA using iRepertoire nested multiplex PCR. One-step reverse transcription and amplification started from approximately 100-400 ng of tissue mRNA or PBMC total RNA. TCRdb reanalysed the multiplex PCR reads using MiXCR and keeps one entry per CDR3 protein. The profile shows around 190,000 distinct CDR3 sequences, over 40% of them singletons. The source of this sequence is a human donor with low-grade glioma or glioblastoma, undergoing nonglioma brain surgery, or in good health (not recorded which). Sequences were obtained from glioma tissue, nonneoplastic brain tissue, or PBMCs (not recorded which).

CDR3 in DNA: TGTGCCAGCAGTGAACCAGCGGGAGTGTACGAGCAGTACTTC. As protein: CASSEPAGVYEQYF. The rearrangement links TRBV2 to TRBJ2-7, with 8 nucleotides matching TRBD2. Germline lookup yields CDR1 SNHLY and CDR2 FYNNEI. CDR3 length: 14 residues. With 2 bases clipped from V and 4 bases from J, the junction kept 4 bases outside the gene matches.